This is a list of T cell receptor beta chains from one sample in a study of spatial heterogeneity in lung cancer. TCRdb reprocessed the 5' RACE reads via MiXCR and lists one record per CDR3 protein. The data hold about 21,000 distinct CDR3 sequences, with 4.5% to 7% observed a single time. This material consisted of PBMCs, taken at surgery. Receptors were obtained from a male donor with early-stage non-small cell lung cancer. CDR3s include the opening cysteine and the closing phenylalanine or tryptophan. D genes are given only for firm matches. Not all rows give a size; the values are once, few, many and, for expanded clones, a class.

TRBV6-2/TRBV6-3	TRBD2	many	TRBJ2-3	TGTGCCAGCACCTACGGACTAGGTCCAGATACGCAGTATTTT	CASTYGLGPDTQYF
TRBV12-3/TRBV12-4	-	many	TRBJ2-3	TGTGCCAGCAGTTCAAATCCAGGGGTCCCAGGCACAGATACGCAGTATTTT	CASSSNPGVPGTDTQYF
TRBV12-3/TRBV12-4	-	-	TRBJ1-5	TGTGCCAGCAGCCGTCTACTTGATCAGCCCCAGCATTTT	CASSRLLDQPQHF
TRBV15	-	few	TRBJ2-4	TGTGCCACCAGCACTTCCGGAACCAAAAACATTCAGTACTTC	CATSTSGTKNIQYF
TRBV12-3/TRBV12-4	-	-	TRBJ2-7	TGTGCCAGCAGTTTAGACAGAGAGGACGAGCAGTACTTC	CASSLDREDEQYF
TRBV3-1	-	-	TRBJ2-7	TGTGCCAGCAGCCAAGGGAACGAGCAGTACTTC	CASSQGNEQYF
TRBV7-3	TRBD2	many	TRBJ2-1	TGTGCCAGCAGCCCCGGACTAGCGGGGCCCTCCTACAATGAGCAGTTCTTC	CASSPGLAGPSYNEQFF
TRBV6-1	TRBD2	many	TRBJ2-3	TGTGCCGGTAATAGCGGGATCACGGGCACAGATACGCAGTATTTT	CAGNSGITGTDTQYF
TRBV20-1	-	-	TRBJ2-3	TGCAGTGCTCAACAAGGGAGAGGCACAGATACGCAGTATTTT	CSAQQGRGTDTQYF
TRBV6-1	TRBD2	many	TRBJ2-1	TGTTCCTCTAGCGGGTCGGGTGAGCAGTTCTTC	CSSSGSGEQFF
TRBV19	TRBD2	few	TRBJ2-1	TGTGCCAGTAGTCTACTAGCGGGTCTAGAGCAGTTCTTC	CASSLLAGLEQFF
TRBV18	-	many	TRBJ1-6	TGTGCCAGCTCACCGGGGGAAGCCGAGGTTTCACCCCTCCACTTT	CASSPGEAEVSPLHF
TRBV7-9	-	many	TRBJ1-4	TGTGCCAGCAGCTTCTATGAAAAACTGTTTTTT	CASSFYEKLFF
TRBV28	TRBD1	-	TRBJ2-6	TGTGCCAGCATCGGACGGTTCAGGGCAGGGGGATCCTCTGGGGCCAACGTCCTGACTTTC	CASIGRFRAGGSSGANVLTF